This T cell receptor beta chain was sequenced for a study of neurological immune-mediated disorders. TCRdb recomputed calls from the 5' RACE reads with MiXCR, one row per CDR3 protein. The sample has tens of thousands of distinct CDR3 sequences; roughly 2.5% are singletons. Findings and caveats of the study: Phylogenetic grouping put 18 of 34 multiple sclerosis patients' repertoires into one related-CDR3 cluster, a possible signature.

Between the trimmed V and J ends, which lost 4 bases and 0 bases, there was a span of 15 bases. This CDR3 contains 15 residues. The germline CDR1 and CDR2 sequences are SQVTM and ANQGSEA. This clonotype was counted many times. Antigen: not known. Sample: PBMCs. This chain connects TRBV29-1 to TRBJ1-2; D is uncertain. The receptor comes from a man in his fifties or sixties with multiple sclerosis. Here the CDR3 DNA reads TGCAGCGTTGCTCTCAGCCGGTATTCTAACTATGGCTACACCTTC. The encoded protein is CSVALSRYSNYGYTF.